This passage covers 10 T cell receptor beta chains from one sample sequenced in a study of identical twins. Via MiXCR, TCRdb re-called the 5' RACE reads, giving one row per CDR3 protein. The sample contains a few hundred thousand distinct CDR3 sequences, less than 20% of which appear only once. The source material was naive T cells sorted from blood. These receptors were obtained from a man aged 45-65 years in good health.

CDR3 in DNA: TGTGCCAGCAGCCAAGTTAGGGGCCCTTACTACGAGCAGTACTTC. It is translated as CASSQVRGPYYEQYF. J is TRBJ2-7 and V is TRBV14; possibly TRBD1 for D (5 bases). Germline V gene lookup returns CDR1 SGHDN and CDR2 FVKESK. The length of the CDR3 is 15 residues. The ends were cut back, 1 base at V and 3 bases at J, with 13 bases in the middle.

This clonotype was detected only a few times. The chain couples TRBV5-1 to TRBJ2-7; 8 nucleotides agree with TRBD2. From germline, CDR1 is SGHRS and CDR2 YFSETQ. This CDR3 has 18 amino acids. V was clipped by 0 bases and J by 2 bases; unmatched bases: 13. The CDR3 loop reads CASSLAASGPSLPYEQYF. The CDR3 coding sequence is TGCGCCAGCAGCTTGGCCGCTAGCGGGCCGTCCCTCCCCTACGAGCAGTACTTC.

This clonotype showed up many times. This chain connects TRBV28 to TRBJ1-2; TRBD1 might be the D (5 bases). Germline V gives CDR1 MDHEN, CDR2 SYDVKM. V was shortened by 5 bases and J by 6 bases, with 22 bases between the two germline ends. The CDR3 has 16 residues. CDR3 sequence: CASSRPYRPPKDGYTF. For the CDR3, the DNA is TGTGCCAGCAGTCGACCCTACAGGCCGCCCAAGGATGGCTACACCTTC.

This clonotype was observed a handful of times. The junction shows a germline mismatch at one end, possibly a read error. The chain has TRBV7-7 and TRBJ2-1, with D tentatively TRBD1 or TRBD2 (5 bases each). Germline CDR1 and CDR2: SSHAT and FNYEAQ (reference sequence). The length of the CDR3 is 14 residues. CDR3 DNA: TGTGCCAGCAGCCCCAGAACTGACGGGAAGGGGATTACCTTC. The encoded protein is CASSPRTDGKGITF.

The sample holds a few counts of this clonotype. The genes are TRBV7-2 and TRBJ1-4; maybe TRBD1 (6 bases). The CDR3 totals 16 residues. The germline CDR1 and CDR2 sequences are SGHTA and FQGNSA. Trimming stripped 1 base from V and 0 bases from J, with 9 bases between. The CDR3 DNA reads TGTGCCAGCAGCTTAGGAGGACAGACAACTAATGAAAAACTGTTTTTT. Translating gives CASSLGGQTTNEKLFF.

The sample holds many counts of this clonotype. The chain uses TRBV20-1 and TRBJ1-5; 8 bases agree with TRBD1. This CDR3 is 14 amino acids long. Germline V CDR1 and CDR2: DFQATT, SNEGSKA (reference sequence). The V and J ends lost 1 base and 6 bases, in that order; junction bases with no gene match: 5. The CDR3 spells CSARGDRGGQPQHF. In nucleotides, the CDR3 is TGCAGTGCTAGAGGAGACAGGGGCGGTCAGCCCCAGCATTTT.

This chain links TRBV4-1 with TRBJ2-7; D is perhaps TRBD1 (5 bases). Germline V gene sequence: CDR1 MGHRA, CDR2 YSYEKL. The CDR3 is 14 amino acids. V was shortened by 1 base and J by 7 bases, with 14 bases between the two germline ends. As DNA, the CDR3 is TGCGCCAGCAGCCAAGCTTGGGGCCGACGAGAGCAGTACTTC. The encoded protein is CASSQAWGRREQYF.

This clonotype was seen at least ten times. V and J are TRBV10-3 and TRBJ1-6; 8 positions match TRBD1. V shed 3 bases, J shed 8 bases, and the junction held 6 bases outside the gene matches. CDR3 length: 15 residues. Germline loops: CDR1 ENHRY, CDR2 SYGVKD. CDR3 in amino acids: CAISDVRGLYSPLHF. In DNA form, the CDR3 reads TGTGCCATCAGTGACGTCAGGGGGCTTTATTCACCCCTCCACTTT.

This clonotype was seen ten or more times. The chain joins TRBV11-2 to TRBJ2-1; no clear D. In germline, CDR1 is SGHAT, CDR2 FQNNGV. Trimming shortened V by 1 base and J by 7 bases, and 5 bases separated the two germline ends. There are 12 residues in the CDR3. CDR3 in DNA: TGTGCCAGCAGCTTAGCGTATAATGAGCAGTTCTTC. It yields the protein CASSLAYNEQFF.

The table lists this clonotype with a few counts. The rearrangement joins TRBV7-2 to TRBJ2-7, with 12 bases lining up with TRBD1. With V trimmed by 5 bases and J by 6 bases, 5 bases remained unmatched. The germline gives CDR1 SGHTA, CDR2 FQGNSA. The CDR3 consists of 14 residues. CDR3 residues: CASSLRDRGREQYF. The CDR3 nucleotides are TGTGCCAGCAGCCTCCGGGACAGGGGGCGCGAGCAGTACTTC.